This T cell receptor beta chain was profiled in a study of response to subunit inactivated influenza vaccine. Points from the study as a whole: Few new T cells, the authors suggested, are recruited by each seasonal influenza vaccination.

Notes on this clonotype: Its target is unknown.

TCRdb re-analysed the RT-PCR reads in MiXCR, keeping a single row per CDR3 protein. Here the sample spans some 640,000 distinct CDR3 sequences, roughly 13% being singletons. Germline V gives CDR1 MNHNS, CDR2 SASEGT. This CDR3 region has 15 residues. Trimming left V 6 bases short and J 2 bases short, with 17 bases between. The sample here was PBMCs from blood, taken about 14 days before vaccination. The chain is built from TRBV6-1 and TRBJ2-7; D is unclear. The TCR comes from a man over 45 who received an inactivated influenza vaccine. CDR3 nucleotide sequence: TGTGCCAGCAGGGCGTTGGGGTACCAAACCTACGAGCAGTACTTC. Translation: CASRALGYQTYEQYF.